This TCR beta chain was recovered during a study of CD8+ T cells in alopecia areata. Study findings and constraints: Normal scalp had lower clonality than lesional scalp, with alopecia totalis/universalis lesions showing this most strongly. Scalp sequencing captures resident alphabeta T cells of normal skin too.

As the sequencing template, cDNA was produced by extracting RNA and reverse transcribing it. The assay was immunoSEQ multiplex PCR, and TCRdb's table has in-frame clones only and misses some. The table lists 120,000 or so clones, roughly 50% of them singletons. Regarding this clone: The antigen remains unidentified.

In alopecia areata patients, both lesional scalp punch biopsies and peripheral blood were collected. CDR1 is SGHTA, CDR2 FQGNSA, per germline. The CDR3 is 11 amino acids. The trim removed 8 bases at V and 7 bases at J, leaving 4 bases unmatched. The TCR originated in a human donor with alopecia areata. The chain has TRBV7-2 and TRBJ1-2; TRBD1 matches at 7 bases. The specimen sequenced was NKG2D-low CD8+ T cells sorted from blood. DNA of the CDR3: TGTGCCAGCGACAGGGCTCCTGGCTACACCTTC. Translating gives CASDRAPGYTF.